This record covers a single T cell receptor (beta chain). Its antigen remains unidentified. After removal of 5 bases from V and 4 bases from J, the junction contained 6 bases not matched to a gene. CDR3 length equals 14 residues. Germline V gives CDR1 SQVTM, CDR2 ANQGSEA. The data were obtained in a study of post-analysis software for immune sequencing data. General study findings and limits: Compared with controls, patients had more of roughly five TRBV segments, including TRBV5-6, TRBV5-1 and TRBV20-1.

The TCR beta cDNA libraries contained unique molecular identifiers. TCRdb used MiXCR to reprocess the PCR reads, holding one entry per CDR3 protein. This table has some 700,000 distinct CDR3 sequences, roughly three fifths appearing once. The specimen was blood. The genes are TRBV29-1 and TRBJ2-1, with 9 bases identical to TRBD2. The TCR comes from a girl aged 2 to 10 with multiple sclerosis. CDR3 DNA sequence: TGCAGCGTTCTACCGGGACTAGCTTACAATGAGCAGTTCTTC. This gives the protein CSVLPGLAYNEQFF.